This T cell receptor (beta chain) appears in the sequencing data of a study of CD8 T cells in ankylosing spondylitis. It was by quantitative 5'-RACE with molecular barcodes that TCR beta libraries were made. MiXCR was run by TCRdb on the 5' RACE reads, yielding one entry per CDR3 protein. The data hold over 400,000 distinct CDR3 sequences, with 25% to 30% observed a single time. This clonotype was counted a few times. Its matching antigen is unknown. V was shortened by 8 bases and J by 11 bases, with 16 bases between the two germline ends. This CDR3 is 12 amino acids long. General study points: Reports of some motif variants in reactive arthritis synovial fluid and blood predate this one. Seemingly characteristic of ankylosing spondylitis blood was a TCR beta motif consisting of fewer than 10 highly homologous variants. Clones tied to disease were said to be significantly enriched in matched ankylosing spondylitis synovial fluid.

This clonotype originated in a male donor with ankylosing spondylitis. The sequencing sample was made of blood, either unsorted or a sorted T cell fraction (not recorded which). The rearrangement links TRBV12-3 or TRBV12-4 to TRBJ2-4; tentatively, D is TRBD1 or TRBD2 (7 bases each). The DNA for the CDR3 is TGTGCCAGCCAGGGGGGGGGCAGGGTTCAGTACTTC. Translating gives CASQGGGRVQYF.